This section outlines one T cell receptor (beta chain) sequence together with its context. Its antigen is still unknown. An end of the junction differs from the germline gene, which may be a read error. This record belongs to a study of human T cells and chemical hapten exposure. For the study at large: Skin on the upper inner arm, around 2 cm by around 2 cm in size, was sensitized with 2% DPC.

TCRdb reprocessed the RACE reads with MiXCR, giving one entry per CDR3 protein. The table includes some 81,000 distinct CDR3 sequences, under 9% detected once. Study-wide findings and caveats: Controls formed significantly fewer large CDR3 similarity clusters than expanded TCRs did. TCRs whose frequency exceeded 1 in 1000 remained the same following DPC sensitization.

Time point: patch test 1, 2 weeks after DPC sensitization. Stated treatment: therapeutic diphenylcyclopropenone sensitization with weekly scalp DPC. CDR3 size: 15 residues. Germline V gives CDR1 SGHRS, CDR2 YFSETQ. The source of this sequence is a woman in her 30s with alopecia areata. Some clones in this sample may be carry-over from other donors' samples. The J gene is TRBJ1-2, the V gene TRBV5-1; possible D gene TRBD1, 6 bases. Specimen: whole blood, collected in connection with sensitization to the hapten diphenylcyclopropenone (DPC). The CDR3 reads CAGRPGVGSNYGYTF. The CDR3 DNA reads as TGCGCCGGCAGACCAGGGGTAGGCTCTAACTATGGCTACACCTTC.